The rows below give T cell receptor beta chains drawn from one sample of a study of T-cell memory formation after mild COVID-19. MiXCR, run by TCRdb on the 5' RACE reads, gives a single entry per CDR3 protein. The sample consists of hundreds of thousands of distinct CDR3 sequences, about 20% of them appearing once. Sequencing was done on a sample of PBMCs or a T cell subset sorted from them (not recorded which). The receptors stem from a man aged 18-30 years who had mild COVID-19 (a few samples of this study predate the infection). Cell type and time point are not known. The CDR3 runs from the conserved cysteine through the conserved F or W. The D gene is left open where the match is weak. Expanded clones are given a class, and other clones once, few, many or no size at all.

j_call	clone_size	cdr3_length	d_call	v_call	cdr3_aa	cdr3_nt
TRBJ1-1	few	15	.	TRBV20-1	CSASPGPPRNTEAFF	TGCAGTGCATCGCCCGGGCCCCCGAGGAACACTGAAGCTTTCTTT
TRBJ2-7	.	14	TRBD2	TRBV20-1	CSAPRASGGYEQYF	TGCAGTGCTCCTAGGGCTAGCGGGGGCTACGAGCAGTACTTC
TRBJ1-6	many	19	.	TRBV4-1	CASSQGRLRASSYNSPLHF	TGCGCCAGCAGCCAAGGACGGTTAAGGGCAAGCTCCTATAATTCACCCCTCCACTTT
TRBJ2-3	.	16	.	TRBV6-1	CASSEVPPHLTDTQYF	TGTGCCAGCAGTGAAGTCCCGCCACACCTCACAGATACGCAGTATTTT
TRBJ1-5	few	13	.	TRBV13	CASSLEGSPPQHF	TGTGCCAGCAGCTTAGAGGGCTCCCCGCCCCAGCATTTT
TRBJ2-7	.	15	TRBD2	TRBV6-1	CASSEGEGRAYEQYF	TGTGCCAGCAGTGAAGGAGAGGGGAGGGCCTACGAGCAGTACTTC
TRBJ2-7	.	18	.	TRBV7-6	CASSPGGRGATRGGEQYF	TGTGCCAGCAGTCCCGGGGGCCGCGGGGCAACTCGAGGCGGCGAGCAGTACTTC
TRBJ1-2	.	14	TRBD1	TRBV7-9	CASSYVDRNYGYTF	TGTGCCAGCAGCTACGTGGACAGGAACTATGGCTACACCTTC
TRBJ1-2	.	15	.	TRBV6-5	CASRPDRPGAYGYTF	TGTGCCAGCAGACCCGACAGGCCTGGGGCTTATGGCTACACCTTC
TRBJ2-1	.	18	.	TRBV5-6	CASSFPWWGRSAVRVQFF	TGTGCCAGCAGCTTCCCTTGGTGGGGGCGCTCAGCTGTACGGGTGCAGTTCTTC
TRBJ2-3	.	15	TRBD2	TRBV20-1	CSARDPSGGWDTQYF	TGCAGTGCTAGAGATCCTAGCGGGGGATGGGATACGCAGTATTTT
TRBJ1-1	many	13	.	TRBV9	CASSVGGEGEAFF	TGTGCCAGCAGCGTAGGCGGCGAAGGTGAAGCTTTCTTT